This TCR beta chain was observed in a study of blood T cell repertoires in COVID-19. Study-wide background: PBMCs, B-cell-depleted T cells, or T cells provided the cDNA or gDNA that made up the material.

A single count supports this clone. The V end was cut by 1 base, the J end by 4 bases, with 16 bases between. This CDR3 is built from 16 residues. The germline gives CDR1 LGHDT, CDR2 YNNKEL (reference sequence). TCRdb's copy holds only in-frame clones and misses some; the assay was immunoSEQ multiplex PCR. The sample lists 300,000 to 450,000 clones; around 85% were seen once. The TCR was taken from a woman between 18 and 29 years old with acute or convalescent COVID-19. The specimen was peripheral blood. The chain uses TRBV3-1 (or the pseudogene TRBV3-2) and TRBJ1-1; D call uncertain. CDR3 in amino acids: CASSQVGGWYSTEAFF. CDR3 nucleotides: TGTGCCAGCAGCCAAGTTGGAGGGTGGTATAGCACTGAAGCTTTCTTT.